This T cell receptor beta chain emerged from a study of T cells after yellow fever vaccination (dated by TCRdb to between 2017 and 2020). Background on the whole study: The SMART-Seq v4 Ultra Low Input RNA kit was used to prepare libraries from fractions with low cell numbers. Bulk PBMC replicates and cell subsets were isolated from blood drawn at multiple timepoints before and after both primary and secondary immunization. To track T-cell clones before and after primary and booster YFV17D yellow fever vaccination, bulk TCR alpha and beta repertoires were sequenced longitudinally. Two healthy male donors, one aged 18 to 30 and one aged 30 to 40 years, made up the cohort.

Comments on this clonotype: Its antigen target is currently unknown. Base qualities were left out, and no much larger clone turns up one base away.

Inclusive of the bounding cysteine and phenylalanine, the CDR3 is 14 residues long. Only CDR3 DNA remains: 42 bases, in frame from the first base. The germline V gene (reference sequence) sets CDR1 to LNHNV and CDR2 to YYDKDF. The germline ends are 9 bases apart after V is trimmed by 1 base and J by 5 bases. The instrument was an Illumina NovaSeq 6000. TCR cDNA was made using 5'RACE template switching, a step that added a universal primer site and unique molecular identifiers. Priming for cDNA synthesis came from both the TCR alpha and TCR beta constant segments. Library amplification used two PCR steps, and the second PCR step added sample barcodes and sequencing adapters. Sequencing of the libraries was done on either Illumina HiSeq 2500 (2x100 bp) or NovaSeq (2x150 bp). From the authors' description of their analysis: MIGEC handled demultiplexing of reads and collapsing into UMI consensus sequences, while MiXCR performed V(D)J alignment. Using edgeR on replicate PBMC samples, clonotypes were called vaccine-responding if FDR was below 0.01 and the log2 fold change was above 5 up to day 15. Each bulk clonotype was labeled CD4 or CD8 based on which sequenced repertoire, CD4 or CD8, contained the clonotype at higher abundance. TCRdb ran its own pipeline on the public reads, namely fastp trimming at Q25 and MiXCR clone calling, and kept in-frame beta chains. Here each entry gathers all rows of one CDR3 protein and keeps the most common genes and DNA. The V and J calls and clone size come from TCRdb's table, not from the authors' own analysis. This sample has about 340,000 distinct CDR3 sequences in its table, and 9.5% to 15% of those were observed once. More than 3% of the sample rests with the top ten.

Results the study describes overall, beyond this receptor: After the booster, most clones that had expanded after primary vaccination were detected again (about 95% of CD4 and more than 85% of CD8), suggesting broad maintenance of memory. A small share of clonotypes was detected in both CD4 and CD8 compartments, with the overlap likely arising from convergent recombination. Compared with the primary T-cell response, the secondary T-cell response was faster but weaker, reaching its peak on day 5 rather than on day 15. Computational filtering was needed because FACS-sorted repertoires could contain abundant contaminating clonotypes from the bulk population. The study included only two donors, which limits how far the findings can be generalized.

The treatment or condition label, as the study defines it: live attenuated yellow fever vaccine strain. A standard Ficoll-Paque protocol was used to isolate PBMCs from peripheral blood. Dynabeads CD4 and CD8 positive selection kits were used to isolate the CD4 and CD8 T-cell fractions. TriZol was used to extract RNA from bulk PBMCs, from CD4 and CD8 fractions, and from dextramer-positive and dextramer-negative fractions. This sequence was found in a man between 18 and 29 years old who received the YFV17D yellow fever vaccine. The chain couples TRBV15 to TRBJ2-1, with a tentative D gene TRBD1 over 5 matching bases. The sample in question was CD4+ T cells sorted from PBMCs, obtained 15 days after the yellow fever booster vaccination. CDR3 region: CATSRVTRDNEQFF. At the DNA level, the sequence is TGTGCCACCAGCAGAGTAACCAGGGACAATGAGCAGTTCTTC.